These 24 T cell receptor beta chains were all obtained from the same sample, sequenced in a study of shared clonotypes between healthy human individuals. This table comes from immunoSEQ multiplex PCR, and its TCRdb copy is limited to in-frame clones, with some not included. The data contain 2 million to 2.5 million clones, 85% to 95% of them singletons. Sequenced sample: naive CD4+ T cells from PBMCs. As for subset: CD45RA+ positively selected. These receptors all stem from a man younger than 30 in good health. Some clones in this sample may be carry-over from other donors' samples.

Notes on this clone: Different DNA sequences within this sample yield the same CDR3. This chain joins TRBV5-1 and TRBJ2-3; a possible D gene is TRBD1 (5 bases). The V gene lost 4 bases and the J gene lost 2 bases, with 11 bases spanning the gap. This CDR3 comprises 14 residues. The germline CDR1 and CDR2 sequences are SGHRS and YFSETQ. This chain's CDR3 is CASSPGHFTDTQYF. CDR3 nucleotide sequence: TGCGCCAGCAGCCCCGGACACTTCACAGATACGCAGTATTTT.

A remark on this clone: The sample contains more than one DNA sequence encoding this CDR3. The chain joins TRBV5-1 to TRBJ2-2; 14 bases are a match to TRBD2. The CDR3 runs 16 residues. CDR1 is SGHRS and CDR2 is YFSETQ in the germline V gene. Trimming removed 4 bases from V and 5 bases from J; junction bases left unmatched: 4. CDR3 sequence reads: CASSLGLAGGTGELFF. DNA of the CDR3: TGCGCCAGCAGCCTTGGACTAGCGGGAGGTACCGGGGAGCTGTTTTTT.

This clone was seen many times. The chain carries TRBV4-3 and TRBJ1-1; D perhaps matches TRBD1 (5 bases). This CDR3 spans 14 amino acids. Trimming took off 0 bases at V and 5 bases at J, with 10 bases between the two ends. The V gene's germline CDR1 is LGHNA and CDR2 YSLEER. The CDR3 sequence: CASSQDERGTEAFF. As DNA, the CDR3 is TGCGCCAGCAGCCAAGATGAAAGGGGTACTGAAGCTTTCTTT.

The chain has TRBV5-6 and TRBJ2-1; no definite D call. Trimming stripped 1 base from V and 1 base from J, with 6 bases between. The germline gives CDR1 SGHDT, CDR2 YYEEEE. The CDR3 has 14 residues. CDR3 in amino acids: CASSLFRSYNEQFF. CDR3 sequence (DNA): TGTGCCAGCAGCTTGTTCAGATCCTACAATGAGCAGTTCTTC.

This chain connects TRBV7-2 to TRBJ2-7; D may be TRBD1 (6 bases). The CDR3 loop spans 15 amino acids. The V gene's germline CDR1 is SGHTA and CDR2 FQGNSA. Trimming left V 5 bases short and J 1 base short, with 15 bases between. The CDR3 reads CASSPTRDTSYEQYF. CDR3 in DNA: TGTGCCAGCAGCCCTACTCGGGACACGTCCTACGAGCAGTACTTC. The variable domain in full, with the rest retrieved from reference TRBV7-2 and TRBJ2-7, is GAGVSQSPSNKVTEKGKDVELRCDPISGHTALYWYRQSLGQGLEFLIYFQGNSAPDKSGLPSDRFSAERTGGSVSTLTIQRTQQEDSAVYLCASSPTRDTSYEQYFGPGTRLTVT.

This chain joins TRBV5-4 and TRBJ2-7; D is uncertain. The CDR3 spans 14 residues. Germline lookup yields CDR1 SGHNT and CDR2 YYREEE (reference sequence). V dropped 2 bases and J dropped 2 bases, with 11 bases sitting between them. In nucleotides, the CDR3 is TGTGCCAGCAGCTTAAGGCCGGGCCCCTACGAGCAGTACTTC. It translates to CASSLRPGPYEQYF.

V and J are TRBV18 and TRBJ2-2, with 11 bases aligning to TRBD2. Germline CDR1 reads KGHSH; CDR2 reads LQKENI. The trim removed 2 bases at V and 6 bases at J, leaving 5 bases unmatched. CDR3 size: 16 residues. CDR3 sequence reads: CASSPTSGSTSGELFF. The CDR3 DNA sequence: TGTGCCAGCTCACCAACTAGCGGGAGTACGTCCGGGGAGCTGTTTTTT.

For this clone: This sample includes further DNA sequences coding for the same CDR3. The CDR3 sequence: CSVWTGSTEAFF. The CDR3, as DNA: TGCAGCGTATGGACAGGGAGCACTGAAGCTTTCTTT. The chain uses TRBV29-1 and TRBJ1-1, with 8 bases aligning to TRBD1. V shed 6 bases and J 4 bases; nucleotides not matched to a gene: 4. CDR1 and CDR2 from the germline V gene are SQVTM and ANQGSEA. This CDR3 region has 12 residues.

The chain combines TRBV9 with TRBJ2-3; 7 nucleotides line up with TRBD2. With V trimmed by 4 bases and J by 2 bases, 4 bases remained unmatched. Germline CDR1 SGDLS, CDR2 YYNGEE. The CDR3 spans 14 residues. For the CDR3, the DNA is TGTGCCAGCAGCCTCCTAGCGGACACAGATACGCAGTATTTT. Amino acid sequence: CASSLLADTDTQYF.

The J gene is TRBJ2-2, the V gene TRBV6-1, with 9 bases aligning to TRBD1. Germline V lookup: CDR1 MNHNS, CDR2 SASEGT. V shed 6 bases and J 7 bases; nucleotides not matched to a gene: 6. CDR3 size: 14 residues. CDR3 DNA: TGTGCCAGCAGGACCGGGACAGGGTACGGGGAGCTGTTTTTT. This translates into CASRTGTGYGELFF.

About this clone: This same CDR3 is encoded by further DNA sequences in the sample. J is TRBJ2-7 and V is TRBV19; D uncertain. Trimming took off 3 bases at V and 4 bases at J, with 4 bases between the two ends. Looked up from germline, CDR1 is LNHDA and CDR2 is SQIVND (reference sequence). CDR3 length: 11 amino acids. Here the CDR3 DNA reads TGTGCCAGTAGTATCGGATACGAGCAGTACTTC. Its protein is CASSIGYEQYF.

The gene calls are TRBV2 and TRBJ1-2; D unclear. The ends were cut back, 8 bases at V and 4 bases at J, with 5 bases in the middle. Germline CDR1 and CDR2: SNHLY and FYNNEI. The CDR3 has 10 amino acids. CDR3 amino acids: CASGLYGYTF. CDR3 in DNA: TGTGCCAGCGGACTCTATGGCTACACCTTC.

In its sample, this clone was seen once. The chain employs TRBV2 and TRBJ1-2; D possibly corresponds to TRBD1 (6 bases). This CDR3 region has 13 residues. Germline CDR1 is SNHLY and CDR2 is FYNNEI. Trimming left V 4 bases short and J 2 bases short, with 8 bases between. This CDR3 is CASSGDKNYGYTF. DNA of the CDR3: TGTGCCAGCAGTGGGGACAAGAACTATGGCTACACCTTC. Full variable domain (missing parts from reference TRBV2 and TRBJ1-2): EPEVTQTPSHQVTQMGQEVILRCVPISNHLYFYWYRQILGQKVEFLVSFYNNEISEKSEIFDDQFSVERPDGSNFTLKIRSTKLEDSAMYFCASSGDKNYGYTFGSGTRLTVV.

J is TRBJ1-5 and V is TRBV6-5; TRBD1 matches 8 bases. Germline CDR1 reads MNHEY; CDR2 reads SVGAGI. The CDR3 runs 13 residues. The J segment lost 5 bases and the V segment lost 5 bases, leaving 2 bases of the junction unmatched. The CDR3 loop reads CASSTDRDQPQHF. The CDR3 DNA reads TGTGCCAGCAGTACGGACAGGGATCAGCCCCAGCATTTT.

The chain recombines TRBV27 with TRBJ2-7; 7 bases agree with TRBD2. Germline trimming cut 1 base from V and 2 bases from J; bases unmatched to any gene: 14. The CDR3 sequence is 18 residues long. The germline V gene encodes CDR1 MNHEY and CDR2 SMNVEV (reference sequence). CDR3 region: CASSLFSHGEGRTYEQYF. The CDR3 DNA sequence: TGTGCCAGCAGTTTATTCTCCCATGGGGAGGGTCGGACCTACGAGCAGTACTTC.

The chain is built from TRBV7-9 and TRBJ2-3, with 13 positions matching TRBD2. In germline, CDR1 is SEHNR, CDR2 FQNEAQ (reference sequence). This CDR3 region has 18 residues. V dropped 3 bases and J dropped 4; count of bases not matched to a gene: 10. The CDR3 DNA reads TGTGCCAGCAGCTTCCCCCGAACTAGCGGGAGGGGACCAGATACGCAGTATTTT. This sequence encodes CASSFPRTSGRGPDTQYF.

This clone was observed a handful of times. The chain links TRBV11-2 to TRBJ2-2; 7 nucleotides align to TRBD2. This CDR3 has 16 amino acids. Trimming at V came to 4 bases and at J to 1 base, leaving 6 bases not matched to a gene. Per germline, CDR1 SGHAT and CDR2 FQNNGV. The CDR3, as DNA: TGTGCCAGCAGCTCCTCGCGCGGGAGGAACACCGGGGAGCTGTTTTTT. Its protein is CASSSSRGRNTGELFF.

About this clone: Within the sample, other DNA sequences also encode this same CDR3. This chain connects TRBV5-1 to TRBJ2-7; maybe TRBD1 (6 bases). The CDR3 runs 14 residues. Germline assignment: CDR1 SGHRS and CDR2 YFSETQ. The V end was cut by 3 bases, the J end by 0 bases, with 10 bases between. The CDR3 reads CASSSGTPSYEQYF. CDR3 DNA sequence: TGCGCCAGCAGCTCCGGGACACCCTCCTACGAGCAGTACTTC.

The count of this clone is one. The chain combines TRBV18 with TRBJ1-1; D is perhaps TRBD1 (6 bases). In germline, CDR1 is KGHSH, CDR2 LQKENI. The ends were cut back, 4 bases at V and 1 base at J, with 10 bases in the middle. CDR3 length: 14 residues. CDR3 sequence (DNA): TGTGCCAGCTCACAAGGGGGACAGAACACTGAAGCTTTCTTT. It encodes CASSQGGQNTEAFF.

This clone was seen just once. CDR3 coding DNA: TGCGCCAGCAGCCGGGGGCTTCAAGCCGGGGCCCTTCTCGAGCAGTACTTC. Amino acid sequence: CASSRGLQAGALLEQYF. The V gene is TRBV4-1, the J gene TRBJ2-7; D is possibly TRBD1 (6 bases). Germline V gene lookup returns CDR1 MGHRA and CDR2 YSYEKL. V shed 4 bases and J shed 6 bases, with 25 bases lying between them. CDR3 length equals 17 residues.

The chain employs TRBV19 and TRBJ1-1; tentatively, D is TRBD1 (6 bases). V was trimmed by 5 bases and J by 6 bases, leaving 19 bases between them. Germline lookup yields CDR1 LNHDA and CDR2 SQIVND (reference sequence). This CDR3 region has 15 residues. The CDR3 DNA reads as TGTGCCAGTAGTGCCTTACAGGGTATAAGCCCTGAAGCTTTCTTT. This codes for CASSALQGISPEAFF.

Here the CDR3 reads CASSPTGTQNFYEQYF. The CDR3 coding sequence is TGTGCCAGCTCACCGACCGGGACACAGAACTTCTACGAGCAGTACTTC. The V call is TRBV18, the J call TRBJ2-7, with a weak D call TRBD1 (6 bases). V dropped 3 bases and J dropped 3 bases, with 18 bases sitting between them. Germline loops: CDR1 KGHSH, CDR2 LQKENI. The CDR3 is made up of 16 amino acids.

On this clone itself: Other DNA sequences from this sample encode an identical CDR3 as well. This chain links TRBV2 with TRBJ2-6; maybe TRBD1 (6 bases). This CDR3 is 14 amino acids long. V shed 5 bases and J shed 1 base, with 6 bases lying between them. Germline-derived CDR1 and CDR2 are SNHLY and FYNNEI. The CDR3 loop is CASSTGSGANVLTF. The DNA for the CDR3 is TGTGCCAGCAGTACAGGGTCTGGGGCCAACGTCCTGACTTTC. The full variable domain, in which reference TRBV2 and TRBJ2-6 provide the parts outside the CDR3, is EPEVTQTPSHQVTQMGQEVILRCVPISNHLYFYWYRQILGQKVEFLVSFYNNEISEKSEIFDDQFSVERPDGSNFTLKIRSTKLEDSAMYFCASSTGSGANVLTFGAGSRLTVL.

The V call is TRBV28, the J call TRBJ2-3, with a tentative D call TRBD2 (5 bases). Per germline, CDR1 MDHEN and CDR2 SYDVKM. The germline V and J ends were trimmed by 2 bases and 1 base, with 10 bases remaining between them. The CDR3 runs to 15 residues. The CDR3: CASSLEGAGTDTQYF. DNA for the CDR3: TGTGCCAGCAGTTTAGAGGGCGCCGGCACAGATACGCAGTATTTT.